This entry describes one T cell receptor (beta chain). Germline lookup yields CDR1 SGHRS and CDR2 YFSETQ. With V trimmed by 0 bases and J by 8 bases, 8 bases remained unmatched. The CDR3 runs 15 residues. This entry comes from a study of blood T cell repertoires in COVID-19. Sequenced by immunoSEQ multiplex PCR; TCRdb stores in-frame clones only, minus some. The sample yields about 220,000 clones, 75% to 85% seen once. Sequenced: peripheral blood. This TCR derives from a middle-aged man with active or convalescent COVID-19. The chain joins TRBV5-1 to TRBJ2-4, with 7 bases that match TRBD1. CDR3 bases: TGCGCCAGCAGCTTGGCAAGGGGGCCCCGGGACATTCAGTACTTC. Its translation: CASSLARGPRDIQYF.